A selection of T cell receptor beta chains follows, all from one sample in a study of blood T cell repertoires in COVID-19. Sequencing used immunoSEQ multiplex PCR; TCRdb keeps in-frame clones, though not all of them. Of 120,000 to 150,000 clones detected, 88% appear once; the ten largest clones hold approximately 2.4%. Sequenced: peripheral blood. Receptor source: a human donor in a cohort sampled during active COVID-19. Each CDR3 is given with its conserved first and last residue. The order of the fields is D gene, J gene, V gene, clone size, CDR3 DNA, CDR3 protein. A D gene is named only where the DNA matches it firmly. Clone size is not always given. Where it is, it says once, few, many or a class for expanded clones.

d_call: NA; j_call: TRBJ2-7; v_call: TRBV6-5; clone_size: NA; cdr3_nt: TGTGCCAGCAGTAGGACACTCTCCTACGAGCAGTACTTC; cdr3_aa: CASSRTLSYEQYF
d_call: TRBD1; j_call: TRBJ2-7; v_call: TRBV7-9; clone_size: once; cdr3_nt: TGTGCCAGCAGCCATCGCGACAGGGACCACGAGCAGTACTTC; cdr3_aa: CASSHRDRDHEQYF
d_call: TRBD1; j_call: TRBJ2-1; v_call: TRBV7-2; clone_size: NA; cdr3_nt: TGTGCCAGCAGCTCGACACAGGGGGCGCCCGGTGAGCAGTTCTTC; cdr3_aa: CASSSTQGAPGEQFF
d_call: NA; j_call: TRBJ2-7; v_call: TRBV5-4; clone_size: NA; cdr3_nt: TGTGCCAGCAGCTCGCGCTGGCAGGGGACCTACGAGCAGTACTTC; cdr3_aa: CASSSRWQGTYEQYF
d_call: TRBD1; j_call: TRBJ1-3; v_call: TRBV7-2; clone_size: NA; cdr3_nt: TGTGCCAGCAGCCCCGACGGACAGGTCTCTGGAAACACCATATATTTT; cdr3_aa: CASSPDGQVSGNTIYF
d_call: NA; j_call: TRBJ1-1; v_call: TRBV7-2; clone_size: NA; cdr3_nt: TGTGCCAGCAGCCTAACAGAGAACACTGAAGCTTTCTTT; cdr3_aa: CASSLTENTEAFF
d_call: NA; j_call: TRBJ2-5; v_call: TRBV28; clone_size: NA; cdr3_nt: TGTGCCAGCAGTGCGATACAGGGAGGGGGGCTAACCCGGTACTTC; cdr3_aa: CASSAIQGGGLTRYF
d_call: NA; j_call: TRBJ2-3; v_call: TRBV7-2; clone_size: NA; cdr3_nt: TGTGCCAGCAGCAAGCTCGGGGGAGGAGATACGCAGTATTTT; cdr3_aa: CASSKLGGGDTQYF
d_call: TRBD1; j_call: TRBJ1-5; v_call: TRBV9; clone_size: NA; cdr3_nt: TGTGCCAGCAGCGTACAGGGGGACTTTCAGCCCCAGCATTTT; cdr3_aa: CASSVQGDFQPQHF
d_call: TRBD2; j_call: TRBJ2-1; v_call: TRBV11-2; clone_size: NA; cdr3_nt: TGTGCCAGCAGCCGCCGCGGGCGGGAGGATGAGCAGTTCTTC; cdr3_aa: CASSRRGREDEQFF
d_call: TRBD1; j_call: TRBJ2-1; v_call: TRBV30; clone_size: NA; cdr3_nt: TGTGCCTGGAGTGGACCAGGGGGCGCGGTGCCGTTCTTC; cdr3_aa: CAWSGPGGAVPFF
d_call: TRBD1; j_call: TRBJ2-7; v_call: TRBV3-1/TRBV3-2; clone_size: NA; cdr3_nt: TGTGCCAGCAGCCAAGTGGGACAGGGGTACGAGCAGTACTTC; cdr3_aa: CASSQVGQGYEQYF
d_call: TRBD2; j_call: TRBJ2-3; v_call: TRBV7-2; clone_size: NA; cdr3_nt: TGTGCCAGCAGCTTAGACAGGACTAGCGGGTCTCCGGGCACAGATACGCAGTATTTT; cdr3_aa: CASSLDRTSGSPGTDTQYF
d_call: NA; j_call: TRBJ1-4; v_call: TRBV5-3; clone_size: NA; cdr3_nt: TGTGCCAGAAGCTTGGTAGCAAGAGGTTTCAGCGGCAGGTCGGGGAATGAAAAACTGTTTTTT; cdr3_aa: CARSLVARGFSGRSGNEKLFF
d_call: TRBD2; j_call: TRBJ2-3; v_call: TRBV7-3; clone_size: NA; cdr3_nt: TGTGCCAGCAGTTTCGGACTAGCGGGGGCTACAGATACGCAGTATTTT; cdr3_aa: CASSFGLAGATDTQYF
d_call: TRBD2; j_call: TRBJ2-5; v_call: TRBV7-3; clone_size: NA; cdr3_nt: TGTGCCAGCAGCGCGGGACTAGCGGACGAAGAGACCCAGTACTTC; cdr3_aa: CASSAGLADEETQYF
d_call: NA; j_call: TRBJ2-3; v_call: TRBV3-1/TRBV3-2; clone_size: once; cdr3_nt: TGTGCCAGCAGCCCTTATAGCACAGATACGCAGTATTTT; cdr3_aa: CASSPYSTDTQYF
d_call: TRBD2; j_call: TRBJ2-5; v_call: TRBV5-4; clone_size: NA; cdr3_nt: TGTGCCAGCAGCTTGCGCAGCGGGGGGGAGACCCAGTACTTC; cdr3_aa: CASSLRSGGETQYF
d_call: TRBD2; j_call: TRBJ2-7; v_call: TRBV7-3; clone_size: NA; cdr3_nt: TGTGCCAGCAGCTCGACCGGGACTAGTACCTACGAGCAGTACTTC; cdr3_aa: CASSSTGTSTYEQYF
d_call: TRBD2; j_call: TRBJ2-1; v_call: TRBV4-2; clone_size: NA; cdr3_nt: TGTGCCAGCAGCCAAGCCTCCGGGACTAGGTTATACAATGAGCAGTTCTTC; cdr3_aa: CASSQASGTRLYNEQFF
d_call: TRBD2; j_call: TRBJ2-1; v_call: TRBV27; clone_size: NA; cdr3_nt: TGTGCCAGCAGTTTATGGGGGACTAGCGGCCACAATGAGCAGTTCTTC; cdr3_aa: CASSLWGTSGHNEQFF
d_call: TRBD1; j_call: TRBJ2-2; v_call: TRBV11-2; clone_size: NA; cdr3_nt: TGTGCCAGCAGACGATCAGCCGGGACAGGGGCCACCGGGGAGCTGTTTTTT; cdr3_aa: CASRRSAGTGATGELFF
d_call: NA; j_call: TRBJ1-1; v_call: TRBV27; clone_size: NA; cdr3_nt: TGTGCCAGCAGTTATAAAGGGGACACTGAAGCTTTCTTT; cdr3_aa: CASSYKGDTEAFF
d_call: NA; j_call: TRBJ2-7; v_call: TRBV2; clone_size: NA; cdr3_nt: TGTGCCAGCAGTGACCAGGGGCTGGGCTACGAGCAGTACTTC; cdr3_aa: CASSDQGLGYEQYF
d_call: TRBD2; j_call: TRBJ2-5; v_call: TRBV5-4; clone_size: NA; cdr3_nt: TGTGCCAGCAGCCCCGCCGGTGGGGTTGCGGGAGGGCAAGAGACCCAGTACTTC; cdr3_aa: CASSPAGGVAGGQETQYF
d_call: TRBD1; j_call: TRBJ1-1; v_call: TRBV5-1; clone_size: NA; cdr3_nt: TGCGCCAGCAGCAAGGGACAGGCGACCATGAACACTGAAGCTTTCTTT; cdr3_aa: CASSKGQATMNTEAFF
d_call: NA; j_call: TRBJ2-2; v_call: TRBV11-2; clone_size: once; cdr3_nt: TGTGCCAGCAGCTTAGGTTCCACAGCGAACACCGGGGAGCTGTTTTTT; cdr3_aa: CASSLGSTANTGELFF
d_call: NA; j_call: TRBJ2-5; v_call: TRBV4-2; clone_size: NA; cdr3_nt: TGTGCCAGCAGCCAAACCTGGGCAGGGGGGTCTCAAGAGACCCAGTACTTC; cdr3_aa: CASSQTWAGGSQETQYF
d_call: TRBD2; j_call: TRBJ2-7; v_call: TRBV24-1; clone_size: NA; cdr3_nt: TGTGCCACCAGTCGGAGCGGGGGACCCTACGAGCAGTACTTC; cdr3_aa: CATSRSGGPYEQYF